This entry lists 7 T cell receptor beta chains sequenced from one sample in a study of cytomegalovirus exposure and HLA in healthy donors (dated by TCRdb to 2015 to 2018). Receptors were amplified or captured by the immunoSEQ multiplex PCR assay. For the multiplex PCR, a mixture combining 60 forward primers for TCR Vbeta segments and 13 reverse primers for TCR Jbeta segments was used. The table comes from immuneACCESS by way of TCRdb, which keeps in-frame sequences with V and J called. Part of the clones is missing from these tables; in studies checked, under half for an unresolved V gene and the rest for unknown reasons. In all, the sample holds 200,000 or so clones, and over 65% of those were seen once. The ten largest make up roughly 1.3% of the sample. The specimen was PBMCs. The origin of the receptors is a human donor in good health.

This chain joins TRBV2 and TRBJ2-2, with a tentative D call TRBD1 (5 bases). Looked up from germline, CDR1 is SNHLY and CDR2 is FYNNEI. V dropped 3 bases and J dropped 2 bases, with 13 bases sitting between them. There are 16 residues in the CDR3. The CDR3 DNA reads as TGTGCCAGCAGTGAGATCTGGGGCAGAAACACCGGGGAGCTGTTTTTT. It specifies CASSEIWGRNTGELFF.

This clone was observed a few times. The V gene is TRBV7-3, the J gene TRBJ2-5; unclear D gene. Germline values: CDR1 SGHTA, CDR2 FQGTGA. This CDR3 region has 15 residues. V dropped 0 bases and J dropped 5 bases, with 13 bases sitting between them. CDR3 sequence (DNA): TGTGCCAGCAGCTTAACCCCGACACTTAGGGAGACCCAGTACTTC. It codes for CASSLTPTLRETQYF.

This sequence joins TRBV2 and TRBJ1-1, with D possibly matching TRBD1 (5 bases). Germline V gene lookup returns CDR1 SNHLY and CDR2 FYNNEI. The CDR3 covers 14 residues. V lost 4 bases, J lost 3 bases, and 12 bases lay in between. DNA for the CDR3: TGTGCCAGCAGTGGAGGCAGGGCTTACACTGAAGCTTTCTTT. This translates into CASSGGRAYTEAFF.

The CDR3 here is CAISDVEREYGREQFF. CDR3 DNA: TGTGCCATCAGTGATGTCGAGCGGGAGTACGGTCGGGAGCAGTTCTTC. This chain joins TRBV10-3 and TRBJ2-1; 8 bases map to TRBD2. This CDR3 has 16 amino acids. After removal of 3 bases from V and 10 bases from J, the junction contained 14 bases not matched to a gene. The germline CDR1 and CDR2 sequences are ENHRY and SYGVKD.

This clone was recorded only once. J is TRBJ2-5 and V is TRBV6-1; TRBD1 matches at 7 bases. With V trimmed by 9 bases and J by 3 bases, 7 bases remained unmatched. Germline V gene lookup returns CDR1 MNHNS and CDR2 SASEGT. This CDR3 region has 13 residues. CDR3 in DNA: TGTGCCAGTGCCGGGACAGTGAAAGAGACCCAGTACTTC. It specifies CASAGTVKETQYF.

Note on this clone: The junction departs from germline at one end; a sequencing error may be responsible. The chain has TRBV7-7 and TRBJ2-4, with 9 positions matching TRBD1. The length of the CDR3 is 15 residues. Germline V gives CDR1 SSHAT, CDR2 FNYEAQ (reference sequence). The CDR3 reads CASSPRTGVPHIQYF. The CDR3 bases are TGTGCTAGCAGCCCTAGGACAGGGGTGCCACACATTCAGTACTTC.

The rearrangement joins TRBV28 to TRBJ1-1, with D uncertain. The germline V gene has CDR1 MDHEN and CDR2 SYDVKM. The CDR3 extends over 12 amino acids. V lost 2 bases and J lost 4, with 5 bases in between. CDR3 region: CASSLEVTEAFF. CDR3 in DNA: TGTGCCAGCAGTTTAGAGGTCACTGAAGCTTTCTTT.